A single sample is the source of the 9 T cell receptor beta chains below, sequenced in a study of cytomegalovirus exposure and HLA in healthy donors. Assay used: immunoSEQ multiplex PCR; TCRdb lists only in-frame clones, some missing. The data show roughly 50,000 clones, 93% seen once. Sequencing was performed on PBMCs. Receptor source: a woman under 30 in good health and CMV-seropositive.

The chain links TRBV30 to TRBJ1-6, with 8 positions matching TRBD1. Germline CDR1 and CDR2: GTSNPN and SVGIG (reference sequence). The CDR3 consists of 14 residues. V was clipped by 5 bases and J by 12 bases; unmatched bases: 12. The CDR3 bases are TGTGCCTGGGACAGGGGCGCGCTGGGGATACCCCTCCACTTT. Encoded protein: CAWDRGALGIPLHF. The whole variable domain, remainder taken from reference TRBV30 and TRBJ1-6, is SQTIHQWPATLVQPVGSPLSLECTVEGTSNPNLYWYRQAAGRGLQLLFYSVGIGQISSEVPQNLSASRPQDRQFILSSKKLLLSDSGFYLCAWDRGALGIPLHFGNGTRLTVT.

This chain joins TRBV19 and TRBJ1-2, with D possibly TRBD1 on 5 matching bases. Trimming shortened V by 1 base and J by 3 bases, and 18 bases separated the two germline ends. The CDR3 contains 17 residues. Germline V lookup: CDR1 LNHDA, CDR2 SQIVND (reference sequence). The CDR3 loop reads CASSIARARALYYGYTF. The CDR3 coding sequence is TGTGCCAGTAGTATAGCCCGGGCCAGGGCGCTTTACTATGGCTACACCTTC.

This chain connects TRBV2 to TRBJ2-3, with 7 bases aligning to TRBD2. J was trimmed by 4 bases and V by 4 bases; bases with no gene match: 5. Looked up from germline, CDR1 is SNHLY and CDR2 is FYNNEI. The CDR3 runs to 14 residues. This CDR3 reads CASSASLAADTQYF. The CDR3 bases are TGTGCCAGCAGTGCTAGTCTAGCGGCAGATACGCAGTATTTT.

The chain is built from TRBV30 and TRBJ1-1; 7 bases are a match to TRBD1. The trim removed 0 bases at V and 3 bases at J, leaving 4 bases unmatched. CDR3 size: 14 residues. Germline values: CDR1 GTSNPN, CDR2 SVGIG (reference sequence). CDR3 DNA sequence: TGTGCCTGGAGTGTAGGCAGGGGGGACACTGAAGCTTTCTTT. Residues: CAWSVGRGDTEAFF.

This chain joins TRBV7-2 and TRBJ2-2; tentatively, D is TRBD1 (6 bases). The CDR3 consists of 15 residues. Germline CDR1 reads SGHTA; CDR2 reads FQGNSA. V lost 1 base and J lost 6, with 12 bases in between. The CDR3 spells CASSLVSQGSGELFF. DNA of the CDR3: TGTGCCAGCAGCTTAGTATCACAGGGCTCCGGGGAGCTGTTTTTT.

The CDR3: CASSEAIRDPLDEQYF. The CDR3 coding sequence is TGTGCCAGCAGTGAAGCGATCCGGGATCCCTTGGACGAGCAGTACTTC. The rearrangement uses TRBV6-1 and TRBJ2-7; possibly TRBD2 for D (5 bases). The V gene lost 0 bases and the J gene lost 5 bases, with 17 bases spanning the gap. Germline-derived CDR1 and CDR2 are MNHNS and SASEGT. The CDR3 totals 16 residues.

This clone was found once. This sequence joins TRBV10-3 and TRBJ2-5; 11 bases are a match to TRBD1. Per the germline V gene, CDR1 is ENHRY and CDR2 is SYGVKD. The CDR3 sequence is 11 residues long. Losses at the gene ends were 10 bases for V and 7 bases for J; bases not matched to a gene: 2. This chain's CDR3 is CASGTGGTQYF. Here the CDR3 DNA reads TGTGCCAGCGGGACAGGGGGGACCCAGTACTTC.

This sequence joins TRBV4-1 and TRBJ2-3; 7 bases are shared with TRBD2. V dropped 3 bases and J dropped 0; count of bases not matched to a gene: 0. CDR1 is MGHRA, CDR2 YSYEKL, per germline. This CDR3 has 14 amino acids. The CDR3 DNA sequence: TGCGCCAGCAGCCATAGCGGGAGCACAGATACGCAGTATTTT. It translates to CASSHSGSTDTQYF.

This chain links TRBV30 with TRBJ1-1, with 7 bases aligning to TRBD1. Germline CDR1 and CDR2: GTSNPN and SVGIG (reference sequence). The CDR3 is made up of 12 amino acids. V was clipped by 5 bases and J by 5 bases; unmatched bases: 5. CDR3 region: CAWDRVATEAFF. The CDR3 nucleotides are TGTGCCTGGGACAGGGTTGCGACTGAAGCTTTCTTT. Drawing the rest from reference TRBV30 and TRBJ1-1, the complete variable domain is SQTIHQWPATLVQPVGSPLSLECTVEGTSNPNLYWYRQAAGRGLQLLFYSVGIGQISSEVPQNLSASRPQDRQFILSSKKLLLSDSGFYLCAWDRVATEAFFGQGTRLTVV.